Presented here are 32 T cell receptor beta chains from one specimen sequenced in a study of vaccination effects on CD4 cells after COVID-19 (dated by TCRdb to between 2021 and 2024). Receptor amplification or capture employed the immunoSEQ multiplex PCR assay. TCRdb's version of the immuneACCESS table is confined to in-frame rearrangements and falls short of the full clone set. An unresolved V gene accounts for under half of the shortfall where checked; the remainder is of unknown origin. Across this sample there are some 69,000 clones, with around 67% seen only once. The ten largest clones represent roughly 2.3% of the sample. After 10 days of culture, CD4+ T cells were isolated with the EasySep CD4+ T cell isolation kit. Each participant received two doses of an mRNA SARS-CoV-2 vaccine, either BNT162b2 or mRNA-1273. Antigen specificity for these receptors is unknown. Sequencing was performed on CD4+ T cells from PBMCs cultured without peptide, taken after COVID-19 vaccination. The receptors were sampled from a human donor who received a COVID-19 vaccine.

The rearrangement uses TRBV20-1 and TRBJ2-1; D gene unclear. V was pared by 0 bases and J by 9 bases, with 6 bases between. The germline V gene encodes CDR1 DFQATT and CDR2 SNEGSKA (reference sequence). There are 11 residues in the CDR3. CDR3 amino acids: CSAREGFEQFF. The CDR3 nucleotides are TGCAGTGCTAGAGAGGGATTTGAGCAGTTCTTC.

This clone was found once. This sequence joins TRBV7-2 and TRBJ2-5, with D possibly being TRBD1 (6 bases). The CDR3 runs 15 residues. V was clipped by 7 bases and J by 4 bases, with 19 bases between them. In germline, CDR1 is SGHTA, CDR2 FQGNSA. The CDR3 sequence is CASNPTGLGGETQYF. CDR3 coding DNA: TGTGCCAGCAACCCCACAGGGCTAGGGGGAGAGACCCAGTACTTC.

CDR3 region: CASGPLGKGETQYF. The CDR3, as DNA: TGTGCCAGCGGTCCTTTGGGGAAGGGGGAGACCCAGTACTTC. The chain has TRBV28 and TRBJ2-5; TRBD1 is a possible D gene (5 bases). The V gene's germline CDR1 is MDHEN and CDR2 SYDVKM. The CDR3 runs to 14 residues. Trimming left V 8 bases short and J 5 bases short, with 18 bases between.

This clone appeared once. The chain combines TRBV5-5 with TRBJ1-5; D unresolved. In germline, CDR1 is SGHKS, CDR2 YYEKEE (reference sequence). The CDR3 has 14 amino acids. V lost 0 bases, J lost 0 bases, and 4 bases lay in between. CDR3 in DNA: TGTGCCAGCAGCTTGGTTCCTAGCAATCAGCCCCAGCATTTT. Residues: CASSLVPSNQPQHF.

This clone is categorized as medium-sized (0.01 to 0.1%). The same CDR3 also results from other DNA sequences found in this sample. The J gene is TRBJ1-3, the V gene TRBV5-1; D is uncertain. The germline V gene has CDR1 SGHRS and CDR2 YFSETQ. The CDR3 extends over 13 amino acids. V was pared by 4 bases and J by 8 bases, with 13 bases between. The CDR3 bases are TGCGCCAGCAGCCCCCAAGGTGGCGACACCATATATTTT. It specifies CASSPQGGDTIYF.

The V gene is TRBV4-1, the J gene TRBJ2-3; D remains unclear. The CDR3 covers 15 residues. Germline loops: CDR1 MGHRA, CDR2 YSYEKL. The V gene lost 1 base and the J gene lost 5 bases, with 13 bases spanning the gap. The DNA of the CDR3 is TGCGCCAGCAGCCAAGGGCGAAGGGCTCGAGATACGCAGTATTTT. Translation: CASSQGRRARDTQYF.

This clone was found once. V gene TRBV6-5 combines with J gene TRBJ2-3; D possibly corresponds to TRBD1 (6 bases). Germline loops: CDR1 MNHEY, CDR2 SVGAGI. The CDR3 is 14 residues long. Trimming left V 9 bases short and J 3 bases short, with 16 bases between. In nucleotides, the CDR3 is TGTGCCAGTGCTAGGGGGATAGGTACAGATACGCAGTATTTT. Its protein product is CASARGIGTDTQYF.

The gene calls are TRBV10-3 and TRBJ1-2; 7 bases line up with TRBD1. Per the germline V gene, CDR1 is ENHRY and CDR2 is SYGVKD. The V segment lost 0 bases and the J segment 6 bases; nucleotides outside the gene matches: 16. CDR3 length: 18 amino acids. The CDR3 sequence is CAISESQGRKSGQDGYTF. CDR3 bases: TGTGCCATCAGTGAGTCCCAGGGCAGAAAAAGCGGACAGGATGGCTACACCTTC.

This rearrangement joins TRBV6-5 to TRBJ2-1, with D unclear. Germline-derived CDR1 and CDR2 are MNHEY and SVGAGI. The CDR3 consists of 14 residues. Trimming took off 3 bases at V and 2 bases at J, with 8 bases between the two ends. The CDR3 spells CASSYRMAYNEQFF. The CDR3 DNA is TGTGCCAGCAGTTATCGGATGGCCTACAATGAGCAGTTCTTC.

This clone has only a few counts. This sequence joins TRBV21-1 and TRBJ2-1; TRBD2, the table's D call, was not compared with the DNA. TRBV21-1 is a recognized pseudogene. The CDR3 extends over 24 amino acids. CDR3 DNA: TGTGCCAGCAGCACAGAATCCGGGACAGGGCAAAGTATGGGGACTAGCGGGGGCTTCAATGAGCAGTTCTTC. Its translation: CASSTESGTGQSMGTSGGFNEQFF.

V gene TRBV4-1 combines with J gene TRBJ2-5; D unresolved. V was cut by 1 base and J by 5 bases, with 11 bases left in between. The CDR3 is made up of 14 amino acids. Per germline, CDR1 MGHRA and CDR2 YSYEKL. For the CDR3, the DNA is TGCGCCAGCAGCCAAGTCGGTCTAGTGGAGACCCAGTACTTC. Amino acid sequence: CASSQVGLVETQYF.

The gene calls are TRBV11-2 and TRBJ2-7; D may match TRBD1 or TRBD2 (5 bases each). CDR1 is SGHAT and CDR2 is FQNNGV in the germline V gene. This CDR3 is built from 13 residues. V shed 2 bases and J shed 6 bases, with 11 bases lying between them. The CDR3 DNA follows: TGTGCCAGCAGCTTATTGTCGAGGGGCGAGCAGTACGTC. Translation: CASSLLSRGEQYV.

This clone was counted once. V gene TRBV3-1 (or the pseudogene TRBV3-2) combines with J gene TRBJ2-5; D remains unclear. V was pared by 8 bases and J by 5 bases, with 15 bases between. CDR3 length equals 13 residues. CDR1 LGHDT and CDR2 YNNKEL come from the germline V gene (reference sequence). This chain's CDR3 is CASLNPTGETQYF. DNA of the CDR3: TGTGCCAGCCTGAACCCCACCGGGGAGACCCAGTACTTC.

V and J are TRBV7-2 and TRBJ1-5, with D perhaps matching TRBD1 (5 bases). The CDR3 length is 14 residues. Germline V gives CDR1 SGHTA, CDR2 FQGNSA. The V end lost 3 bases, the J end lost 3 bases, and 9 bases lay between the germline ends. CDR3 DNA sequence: TGTGCCAGCAGCTTCGGCAGGGACAATCAGCCCCAGCATTTT. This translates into CASSFGRDNQPQHF.

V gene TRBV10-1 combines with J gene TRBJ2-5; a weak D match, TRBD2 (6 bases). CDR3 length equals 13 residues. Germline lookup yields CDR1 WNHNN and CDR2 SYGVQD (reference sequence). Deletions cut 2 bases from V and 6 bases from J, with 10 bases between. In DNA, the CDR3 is TGCGCCAGCAGTGAGCGGGGGTTGCAGACCCAGTACTTC. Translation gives CASSERGLQTQYF.

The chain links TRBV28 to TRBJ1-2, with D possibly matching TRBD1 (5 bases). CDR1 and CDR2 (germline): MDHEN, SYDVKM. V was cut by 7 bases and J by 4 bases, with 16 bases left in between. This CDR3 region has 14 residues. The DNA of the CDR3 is TGTGCCAGCACGGGGGACCGATTAACCTATGGCTACACCTTC. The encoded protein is CASTGDRLTYGYTF.

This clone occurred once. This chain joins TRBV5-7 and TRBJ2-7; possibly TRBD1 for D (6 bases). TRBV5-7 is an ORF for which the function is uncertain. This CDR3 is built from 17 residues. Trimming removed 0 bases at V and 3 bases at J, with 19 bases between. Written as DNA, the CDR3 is TGTGCCAGCAGCTTGGCCACCTCTACAGGGCCCAGCTACGAGCAGTACGTC. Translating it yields CASSLATSTGPSYEQYV.

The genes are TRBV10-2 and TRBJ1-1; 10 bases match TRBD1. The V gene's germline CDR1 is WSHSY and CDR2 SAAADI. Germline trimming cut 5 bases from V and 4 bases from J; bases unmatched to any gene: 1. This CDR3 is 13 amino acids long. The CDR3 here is CASSRQGATEAFF. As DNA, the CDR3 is TGCGCCAGCAGTAGACAGGGGGCCACTGAAGCTTTCTTT.

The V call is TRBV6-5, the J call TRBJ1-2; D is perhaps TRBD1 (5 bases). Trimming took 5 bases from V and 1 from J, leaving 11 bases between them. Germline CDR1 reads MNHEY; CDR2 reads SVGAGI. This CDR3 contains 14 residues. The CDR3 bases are TGTGCCAGCAGTCGGGACGGCTTTAACTATGGCTACACCTTC. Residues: CASSRDGFNYGYTF.

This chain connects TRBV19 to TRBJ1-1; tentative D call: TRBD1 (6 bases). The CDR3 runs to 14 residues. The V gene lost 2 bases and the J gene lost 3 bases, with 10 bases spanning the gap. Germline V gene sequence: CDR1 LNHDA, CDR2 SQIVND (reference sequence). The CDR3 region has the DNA TGTGCCAGTAGTATATTTGGGGGCGACACTGAAGCTTTCTTT. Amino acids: CASSIFGGDTEAFF.

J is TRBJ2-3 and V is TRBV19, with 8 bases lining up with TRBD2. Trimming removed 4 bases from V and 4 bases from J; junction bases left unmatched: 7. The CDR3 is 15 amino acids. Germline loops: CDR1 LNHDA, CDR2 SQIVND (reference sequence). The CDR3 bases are TGTGCCAGTAGTAATAGCGGGGTAGACCCAGATACGCAGTATTTT. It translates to CASSNSGVDPDTQYF. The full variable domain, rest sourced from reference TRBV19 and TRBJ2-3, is DGGITQSPKYLFRKEGQNVTLSCEQNLNHDAMYWYRQDPGQGLRLIYYSQIVNDFQKGDIAEGYSVSREKKESFPLTVTSAQKNPTAFYLCASSNSGVDPDTQYFGPGTRLTVL.

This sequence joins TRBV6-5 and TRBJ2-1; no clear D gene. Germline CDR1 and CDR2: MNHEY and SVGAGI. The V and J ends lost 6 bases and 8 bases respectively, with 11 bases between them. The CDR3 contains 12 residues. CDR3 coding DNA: TGTGCCAGCAGGACTGGAGTCCATGAGCAGTTCTTC. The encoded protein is CASRTGVHEQFF.

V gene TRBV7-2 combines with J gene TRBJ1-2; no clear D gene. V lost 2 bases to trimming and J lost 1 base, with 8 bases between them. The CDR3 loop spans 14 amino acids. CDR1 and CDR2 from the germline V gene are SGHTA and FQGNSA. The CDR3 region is CASSLNRFNYGYTF. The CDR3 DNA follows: TGTGCCAGCAGCTTAAACAGATTTAACTATGGCTACACCTTC. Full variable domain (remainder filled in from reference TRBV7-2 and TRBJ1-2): GAGVSQSPSNKVTEKGKDVELRCDPISGHTALYWYRQSLGQGLEFLIYFQGNSAPDKSGLPSDRFSAERTGGSVSTLTIQRTQQEDSAVYLCASSLNRFNYGYTFGSGTRLTVV.

CDR3 in amino acids: CASSPRAGTNGYTF. The CDR3 nucleotides are TGTGCCAGCAGCCCCCGGGCGGGAACTAATGGCTACACCTTC. The chain is built from TRBV7-2 and TRBJ1-2, with unresolved D. Germline V gene lookup returns CDR1 SGHTA and CDR2 FQGNSA. Trimming left V 5 bases short and J 6 bases short, with 16 bases between. The CDR3 has 14 amino acids.

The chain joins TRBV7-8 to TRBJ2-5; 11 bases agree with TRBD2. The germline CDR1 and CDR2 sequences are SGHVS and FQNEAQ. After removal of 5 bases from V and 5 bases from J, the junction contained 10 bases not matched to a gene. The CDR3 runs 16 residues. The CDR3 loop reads CASSPRGSGGAETQYF. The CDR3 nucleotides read TGTGCCAGCAGCCCGAGGGGTAGCGGGGGGGCGGAGACCCAGTACTTC.

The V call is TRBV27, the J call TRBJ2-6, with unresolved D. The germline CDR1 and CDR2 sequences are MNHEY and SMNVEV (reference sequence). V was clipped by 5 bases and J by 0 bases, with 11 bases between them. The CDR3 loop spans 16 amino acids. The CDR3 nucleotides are TGTGCCAGCAGTCCAAACGGCTTCTCTGGGGCCAACGTCCTGACTTTC. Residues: CASSPNGFSGANVLTF.

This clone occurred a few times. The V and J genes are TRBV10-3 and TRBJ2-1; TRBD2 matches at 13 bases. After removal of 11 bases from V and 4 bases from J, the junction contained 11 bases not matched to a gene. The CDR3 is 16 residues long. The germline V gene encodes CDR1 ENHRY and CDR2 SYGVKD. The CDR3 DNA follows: TGTGCCGCCAGGACTAGCGGGGGTCCGTCATACAATGAGCAGTTCTTC. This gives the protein CAARTSGGPSYNEQFF.

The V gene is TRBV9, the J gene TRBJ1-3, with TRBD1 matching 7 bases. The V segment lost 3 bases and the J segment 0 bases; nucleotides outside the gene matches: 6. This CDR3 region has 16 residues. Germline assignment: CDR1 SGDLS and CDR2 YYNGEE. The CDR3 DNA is TGTGCCAGCAGCGGGGACAGTAGTCCCTCTGGAAACACCATATATTTT. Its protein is CASSGDSSPSGNTIYF.

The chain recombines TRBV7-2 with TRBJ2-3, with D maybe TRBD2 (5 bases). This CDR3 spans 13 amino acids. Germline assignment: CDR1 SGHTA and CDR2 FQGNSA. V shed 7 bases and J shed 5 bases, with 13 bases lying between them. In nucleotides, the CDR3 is TGTGCCAGCAATCGGCAGGCGGGAGATACGCAGTATTTT. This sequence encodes CASNRQAGDTQYF.

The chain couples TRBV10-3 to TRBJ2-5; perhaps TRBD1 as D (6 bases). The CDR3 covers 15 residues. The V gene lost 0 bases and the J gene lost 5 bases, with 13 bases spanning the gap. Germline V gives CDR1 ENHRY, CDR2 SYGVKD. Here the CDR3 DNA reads TGTGCCATCAGTGAGTCCGTAGGGGGAGACGAGACCCAGTACTTC. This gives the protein CAISESVGGDETQYF.

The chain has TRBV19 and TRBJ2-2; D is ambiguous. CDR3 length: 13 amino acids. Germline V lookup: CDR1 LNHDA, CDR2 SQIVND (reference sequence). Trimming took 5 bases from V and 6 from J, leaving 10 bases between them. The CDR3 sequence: CASSPSQAGELFF. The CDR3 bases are TGTGCCAGTAGTCCTTCGCAGGCCGGGGAGCTGTTTTTT.

CDR3 coding DNA: TGCAGTGCCTTTTATGCAGATACGCAGTATTTT. Its translation: CSAFYADTQYF. The chain carries TRBV20-1 and TRBJ2-3; D uncertain. Germline CDR1 is DFQATT and CDR2 is SNEGSKA (reference sequence). This CDR3 contains 11 residues. The V and J ends lost 6 bases and 4 bases respectively, with 8 bases between them.